This entry lists 21 T cell receptor beta chains sequenced from one sample in a study of OX40 agonist ivuxolimab in advanced cancers. Libraries were prepared by immunoSEQ multiplex PCR; TCRdb keeps only in-frame clonotypes and omits some of them. This repertoire shows 43,000 or so clones, over 80% found once; its top ten account for around 6%. This specimen was CD4+ or CD8+ T cells sorted from blood, taken in a trial of the OX40 agonist ivuxolimab. All receptors come from an adult with an advanced solid tumor such as melanoma, head and neck, liver or kidney cancer.

The chain recombines TRBV19 with TRBJ2-6; TRBD2 is a possible D gene (5 bases). The CDR3 runs 15 residues. Trimming stripped 5 bases from V and 4 bases from J, with 12 bases between. Germline V gene lookup returns CDR1 LNHDA and CDR2 SQIVND (reference sequence). The DNA of the CDR3 is TGTGCCAGTAGTTCAAGGACGGGGGGGGCCAACGTCCTGACTTTC. Translation: CASSSRTGGANVLTF.

The sample holds one count of this clone. The chain uses TRBV28 and TRBJ2-2; the D gene is possibly TRBD1 (6 bases). The germline gives CDR1 MDHEN, CDR2 SYDVKM. Deletions cut 6 bases from V and 0 bases from J, with 17 bases between. The CDR3 runs to 17 residues. The CDR3 DNA is TGTGCCAGCAGCTCCCTAGACCACAGGGCGAACACCGGGGAGCTGTTTTTT. This encodes CASSSLDHRANTGELFF.

The V call is TRBV19, the J call TRBJ2-7; 9 bases line up with TRBD2. The CDR3 length is 15 residues. Germline values: CDR1 LNHDA, CDR2 SQIVND (reference sequence). Trimming took 11 bases from V and 2 from J; bases not matched to a gene: 13. This chain's CDR3 is CAFKPGTSRPYEQYF. CDR3 DNA: TGTGCCTTCAAACCCGGGACTAGCAGACCCTACGAGCAGTACTTC. The full variable domain, rest sourced from reference TRBV19 and TRBJ2-7, is DGGITQSPKYLFRKEGQNVTLSCEQNLNHDAMYWYRQDPGQGLRLIYYSQIVNDFQKGDIAEGYSVSREKKESFPLTVTSAQKNPTAFYLCAFKPGTSRPYEQYFGPGTRLTVT.

This sequence joins TRBV9 and TRBJ1-5, with a weak D call TRBD1 (5 bases). Trimming cost V 0 bases and J 7 bases, with 11 bases left between them. Germline-derived CDR1 and CDR2 are SGDLS and YYNGEE. The CDR3 runs 14 residues. The CDR3 here is CASSVAPEGQPQHF. For the CDR3, the DNA is TGTGCCAGCAGCGTAGCCCCCGAGGGGCAGCCCCAGCATTTT.

DNA of the CDR3: TGCGCCAGCAGCTTGGTAGTGGCCACAGATACGCAGTATTTT. This codes for CASSLVVATDTQYF. The chain joins TRBV5-1 to TRBJ2-3; D gene uncertain. CDR3 length equals 14 residues. CDR1 and CDR2 from the germline V gene are SGHRS and YFSETQ. V dropped 0 bases and J dropped 2 bases, with 7 bases sitting between them.

The V and J genes are TRBV19 and TRBJ2-1; D gene ambiguous. Germline values: CDR1 LNHDA, CDR2 SQIVND (reference sequence). The CDR3 extends over 12 amino acids. Trimming removed 6 bases from V and 4 bases from J, with 7 bases in between. The CDR3 reads CASSDPYNEQFF. For the CDR3, the DNA is TGTGCCAGTAGCGACCCATACAATGAGCAGTTCTTC.

V is TRBV2 and J is TRBJ2-7; TRBD2 aligns across 11 bases. This CDR3 contains 14 residues. V dropped 10 bases and J dropped 2; count of bases not matched to a gene: 7. CDR1 SNHLY and CDR2 FYNNEI come from the germline V gene. In DNA form, the CDR3 reads TGTGCCACCAGACTAGCGGGGACCCCCTACGAGCAGTACTTC. Its translation: CATRLAGTPYEQYF.

This chain uses TRBV6-1 with TRBJ1-1; D call uncertain. V lost 1 base to trimming and J lost 12 bases, with 15 bases between them. The CDR3 runs 13 residues. CDR1 and CDR2 (germline): MNHNS, SASEGT. The CDR3 bases are TGTGCCAGCAGTGAAGAATCCTTGGCGAGAACTTTCTTT. This translates into CASSEESLARTFF.

The chain joins TRBV6-1 to TRBJ1-4; no clear D gene. V dropped 3 bases and J dropped 4 bases, with 12 bases sitting between them. This CDR3 is built from 15 residues. The germline gives CDR1 MNHNS, CDR2 SASEGT. The CDR3 spells CASSEGSIGNEKLFF. CDR3 in DNA: TGTGCCAGCAGTGAGGGGAGTATCGGTAATGAAAAACTGTTTTTT.

This clone was seen a single time. The V call is TRBV6-5, the J call TRBJ2-2, with unresolved D. CDR1 MNHEY and CDR2 SVGAGI come from the germline V gene. Trimming left V 8 bases short and J 2 bases short, with 6 bases between. The CDR3 is made up of 12 amino acids. The chain's CDR3 is CASLVNTGELFF. CDR3 DNA sequence: TGTGCCAGCTTGGTAAACACCGGGGAGCTGTTTTTT.

V usage is TRBV29-1 and J usage is TRBJ2-5; 11 nucleotides agree with TRBD2. This CDR3 comprises 14 residues. CDR1 and CDR2 (germline): SQVTM, ANQGSEA. Trimming cost V 3 bases and J 5 bases; bases outside gene matches: 5. Here the CDR3 DNA reads TGCAGCGTTGATATACTAGCGGGAGCGGAGACCCAGTACTTC. This gives the protein CSVDILAGAETQYF.

The chain employs TRBV6-1 and TRBJ1-1; D unresolved. CDR1 MNHNS and CDR2 SASEGT come from the germline V gene. The CDR3 totals 12 residues. V was clipped by 7 bases and J by 0 bases, with 6 bases between them. The CDR3 sequence: CASIRMNTEAFF. The CDR3 coding sequence is TGTGCCAGCATACGGATGAACACTGAAGCTTTCTTT.

This sequence joins TRBV7-6 and TRBJ1-1; D is possibly TRBD1 (5 bases). Germline CDR1 is SGHVS and CDR2 is FNYEAQ. This CDR3 is 13 amino acids long. Trimming took off 3 bases at V and 6 bases at J, with 11 bases between the two ends. The CDR3 region is CASSLVGGAEAFF. CDR3 nucleotide sequence: TGTGCCAGCAGCTTGGTCGGGGGGGCTGAAGCTTTCTTT.

The rearrangement joins TRBV19 to TRBJ1-2; no definite D call. Germline CDR1 is LNHDA and CDR2 is SQIVND (reference sequence). The length of the CDR3 is 10 residues. The CDR3 here is CATHYYGYTF. CDR3 bases: TGTGCAACTCATTACTATGGCTACACCTTC. The full variable domain, in which reference TRBV19 and TRBJ1-2 provide the parts outside the CDR3, is DGGITQSPKYLFRKEGQNVTLSCEQNLNHDAMYWYRQDPGQGLRLIYYSQIVNDFQKGDIAEGYSVSREKKESFPLTVTSAQKNPTAFYLCATHYYGYTFGSGTRLTVV.

This CDR3 reads CASRYDRAGTEAFF. The CDR3 region has the DNA TGTGCCAGCAGGTACGACAGGGCGGGCACTGAAGCTTTCTTT. The chain uses TRBV6-1 and TRBJ1-1; TRBD1 matches 7 bases. Germline loops: CDR1 MNHNS, CDR2 SASEGT. The CDR3 totals 14 residues. V trimming: 6 bases; J trimming: 4 bases; junction bases outside the gene matches: 8.

In regard to this clone: The junction and the germline gene differ at one end; a read error may be behind it. This specimen includes other DNA sequences encoding the same CDR3. The chain combines TRBV30 with TRBJ2-7; 7 bases align to TRBD1. The germline CDR1 and CDR2 sequences are GTSNPN and SVGIG (reference sequence). The CDR3 spans 12 residues. The CDR3 coding sequence is TGTGCCTGGAGTCGAGGGGGCCTCGAGCAGTATTTC. This codes for CAWSRGGLEQYF.

V usage is TRBV5-4 and J usage is TRBJ2-5, with 8 bases that match TRBD1. Germline CDR1 SGHNT, CDR2 YYREEE (reference sequence). The J segment lost 1 base and the V segment lost 4 bases, leaving 9 bases of the junction unmatched. The CDR3 consists of 16 residues. As DNA, the CDR3 is TGTGCCAGCAGCCCTATGGACAGGGTGTCCCAAGAGACCCAGTACTTC. Translating gives CASSPMDRVSQETQYF.

J is TRBJ1-1 and V is TRBV30, with D unclear. The germline gives CDR1 GTSNPN, CDR2 SVGIG (reference sequence). The CDR3 covers 14 residues. Trimming removed 0 bases from V and 5 bases from J, with 13 bases in between. Here the CDR3 DNA reads TGTGCCTGGAGTGTCTTCGGGTTTACGACTGAAGCTTTCTTT. As protein: CAWSVFGFTTEAFF.

This chain joins TRBV19 and TRBJ1-1, with no clear D. CDR1 LNHDA and CDR2 SQIVND come from the germline V gene (reference sequence). Trimming cost V 5 bases and J 0 bases, with 7 bases left between them. The CDR3 runs to 13 residues. CDR3 residues: CASSGKLNTEAFF. For the CDR3, the DNA is TGTGCCAGTAGTGGCAAATTGAACACTGAAGCTTTCTTT.

The V and J genes are TRBV6-1 and TRBJ2-5, with 7 bases lining up with TRBD1. The germline CDR1 and CDR2 sequences are MNHNS and SASEGT. The CDR3 extends over 14 amino acids. Trimming removed 9 bases from V and 4 bases from J; junction bases left unmatched: 11. The CDR3 region has the DNA TGTGCCAGTCTTGGCAGGGGGATAGGAGAGACCCAGTACTTC. Residues: CASLGRGIGETQYF.

This chain joins TRBV11-3 and TRBJ2-7; TRBD1 or TRBD2 may be the D gene (6 bases each). The CDR3 consists of 13 residues. Trimming took 0 bases from V and 8 from J, leaving 11 bases between them. Per the germline V gene, CDR1 is SGHNT and CDR2 is YENEEA. CDR3 sequence (DNA): TGTGCCAGCAGCTTAGATCTCGGGGGCCAGCAGTACTTC. This codes for CASSLDLGGQQYF.